This TCR beta chain emerged from a study of chemoradiotherapy in HPV16-positive cancers (dated by TCRdb to between 2021 and 2024). Some background on the complete study: Using functional T-cell assays on cells from a couple of HPV16-positive patients, the researchers defined candidate HPV-specific T-cell clones and common TCR motifs. The study asked whether T-cell immunity against the HPV oncoproteins E6 and E7 changes during chemoradiotherapy and whether it affects survival. Next, the candidate HPV-specific TCRs and motifs were followed in TCR repertoires from 80 to 90 patients with HPV-related cancers. Broad study findings and their caveats: Expansion of candidate HPV-specific clones and E7-related TCR motifs was observed in the tumor microenvironment during treatment, whereas no such expansion was observed for non-HPV-specific T cells. In HPV16-positive patients, expansion of HPV-responsive T cells during chemoradiotherapy was found to be associated with improved recurrence-free survival. The functional definition of HPV-specific T cells came from only a couple of HPV16-positive patients, and the survival association was reported for HPV16-positive patients.

Inclusive of the bounding cysteine and phenylalanine, the CDR3 is 15 residues long. Just the 45-base CDR3 DNA is kept, in frame starting at base 1. The germline ends are 14 bases apart after V is trimmed by 2 bases and J by 5 bases. Via the germline V gene (reference sequence), CDR1 is MNHEY and CDR2 SMNVEV. To prepare the library, the immunoSEQ multiplex PCR assay was applied. TCRdb's version of the immuneACCESS table is confined to in-frame rearrangements and falls short of the full clone set. An unresolved V gene accounts for under half of the shortfall where checked; the remainder is of unknown origin. For this sample there are tens of thousands of clones; 86% appear just once. Less than 5% of the sample lies in the top ten. On this clone itself: It has no known antigen specificity. It has no much larger one-base neighbor in the sample; base qualities were not kept.

Repertoires were sampled multiple times during chemoradiotherapy, which allowed clonal expansion in the tumor microenvironment to be followed. The chain is assembled from TRBV27 and TRBJ2-3; confidence is insufficient to name the D gene. Sequences were derived from blood, sampled from a patient who underwent chemoradiotherapy. The clonotype comes from a human donor with HPV-associated anogenital cancer. The CDR3: CASSLAALGVDTQYF. The bases read TGTGCCAGCAGTTTAGCGGCGTTGGGTGTAGATACGCAGTATTTT.